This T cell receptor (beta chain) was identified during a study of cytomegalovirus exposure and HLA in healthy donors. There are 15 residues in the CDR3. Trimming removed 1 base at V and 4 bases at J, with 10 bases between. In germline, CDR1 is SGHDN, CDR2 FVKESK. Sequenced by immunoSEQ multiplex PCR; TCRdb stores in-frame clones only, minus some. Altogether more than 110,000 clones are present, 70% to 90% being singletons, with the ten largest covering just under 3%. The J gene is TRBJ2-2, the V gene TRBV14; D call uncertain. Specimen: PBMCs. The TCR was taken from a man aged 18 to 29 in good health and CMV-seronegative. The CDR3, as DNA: TGTGCCAGCAGCCAAGCAAAATGGGCCACCGGGGAGCTGTTTTTT. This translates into CASSQAKWATGELFF.